This TCR beta chain was identified in a study of shared clonotypes between healthy human individuals. Study observations and caveats: Though the depth was large, rarefaction showed that sorted-subset sequencing was incomplete. Some clonotypes were shared by all four sorted-subset donors, while others were not shared. The non-shared ones had lower generation probabilities than the shared ones.

Each replicate PCR on the sorted subsets used about 0.2 ug DNA (around 31,000 T cell genomes). The table came from immunoSEQ multiplex PCR; TCRdb's copy has only in-frame clones and leaves some out. The repertoire has hundreds of thousands of clones, around two thirds of them found once; the top ten carry roughly 1.7%. On this clone: The target antigen is unknown.

V shed 5 bases and J shed 7 bases, with 14 bases lying between them. This CDR3 is built from 13 residues. Germline V gives CDR1 MNHEY, CDR2 SVGAGI. The sequenced sample was memory CD4+ T cells sorted from blood. The subset is: CD45RA-negative fraction. The J gene is TRBJ1-1, the V gene TRBV6-5; D perhaps matches TRBD1 (6 bases). This sequence originates from a woman aged 30 to 39 in good health. DNA of the CDR3: TGTGCCAGCAGTCCTCGAAGGGGGGGTGAAGCTTTCTTT. Its translation: CASSPRRGGEAFF.